These T cell receptor beta chains were read from a single sample in a study of shared clonotypes between healthy human individuals. Sequencing used immunoSEQ multiplex PCR; TCRdb keeps in-frame clones, though not all of them. This repertoire shows fewer than 400,000 clones, 74% found once; its top ten account for about a tenth. The sequenced sample consisted of memory CD4+ T cells sorted from blood. These receptors were collected from a man aged 30 to 39 in good health. Both conserved end residues are trimmed from each CDR3. Fields, in order: J gene, V gene, clone size, CDR3 protein. Size values are once, few and many counts, or a class for expanded clones, and some rows have none.

J: TRBJ2-7; V: TRBV11-2; size: few; CDR3: ASSLWTRPDEQY
J: TRBJ2-3; V: TRBV29-1; size: .; CDR3: SVEKGGRSTTSTDTQY
J: TRBJ2-7; V: TRBV28; size: .; CDR3: ASSSTRLWTGKREQY
J: TRBJ1-5; V: TRBV19; size: .; CDR3: ASSMTFQGPQH
J: TRBJ2-7; V: TRBV5-1; size: .; CDR3: ASSPAPLTGGVYEQY
J: TRBJ2-1; V: TRBV9; size: .; CDR3: ASSQTGGRLANEQF
J: TRBJ2-3; V: TRBV29-1; size: few; CDR3: SAGGRSTDTQY
J: TRBJ2-4; V: TRBV27; size: .; CDR3: ASTKWGGSIQY
J: TRBJ2-1; V: TRBV6-1; size: .; CDR3: ASSEAWDRRQF
J: TRBJ2-3; V: TRBV10-3; size: .; CDR3: AISVSSTDTQY
J: TRBJ1-4; V: TRBV4-1; size: .; CDR3: ASSLQGQGLGKLF
J: TRBJ1-5; V: TRBV19; size: few; CDR3: ASSTNNQPQH
J: TRBJ2-7; V: TRBV7-6; size: .; CDR3: ASSQSTSAHTYEQY
J: TRBJ2-7; V: TRBV5-6; size: .; CDR3: ATKDRASSYEQY
J: TRBJ2-7; V: TRBV14; size: .; CDR3: ASSNRNEQY
J: TRBJ1-1; V: TRBV7-9; size: .; CDR3: ASSLVMDTEAF
J: TRBJ2-5; V: TRBV27; size: .; CDR3: ASSPRPRGEGTQY
J: TRBJ2-2; V: TRBV10-2; size: .; CDR3: ASSWGTSGRGLTGELF
J: TRBJ1-5; V: TRBV29-1; size: .; CDR3: SVGTGDQPQH
J: TRBJ2-7; V: TRBV10-3; size: .; CDR3: AISGMAQGSTEQY
J: TRBJ2-3; V: TRBV7-9; size: .; CDR3: ASSLYSREDTQY
J: TRBJ2-5; V: TRBV29-1; size: few; CDR3: SVAPDLVGETQY
J: TRBJ2-7; V: TRBV7-6; size: .; CDR3: ASSLVGRESEQY
J: TRBJ1-2; V: TRBV2; size: .; CDR3: ASNGQGVRYGYT